This T cell receptor beta chain was sequenced during a study of control samples from healthy donors and cancer patients. CDR1 is ENHRY and CDR2 is SYGVKD in the germline V gene. V dropped 4 bases and J dropped 7 bases, with 7 bases sitting between them. This CDR3 contains 11 residues. Here immunoSEQ multiplex PCR was the method, and the copy in TCRdb shows in-frame clones only, minus some. In the table there are about 130,000 clones, almost 95% of which are singletons. This sequence originates from a man older than 75 with head and neck cancer. Sequenced material: PBMCs. This chain links TRBV10-3 with TRBJ1-2; the D is unclear. The CDR3 sequence: CAISGGSGYTF. The CDR3 coding sequence is TGTGCCATCAGTGGAGGATCTGGCTACACCTTC.